These 29 T cell receptor beta chains share one sample of origin, sequenced in a study of OX40 agonist ivuxolimab in advanced cancers. Measured with immunoSEQ multiplex PCR; TCRdb has only the in-frame clones, and not every one. Among roughly 41,000 clones listed, more than 75% were seen once. This material consisted of CD4+ or CD8+ T cells sorted from blood, taken in a trial of the OX40 agonist ivuxolimab. The receptor source for this set is an adult with an advanced solid tumor such as melanoma, head and neck, liver or kidney cancer.

The rearrangement joins TRBV11-1 to TRBJ1-1, with D maybe TRBD1 (6 bases). The CDR3 extends over 14 amino acids. V was clipped by 5 bases and J by 5 bases, with 15 bases between them. CDR1 SGHAT and CDR2 FQDESV come from the germline V gene (reference sequence). CDR3 in amino acids: CASSRVGARTEAFF. The CDR3 bases are TGTGCCAGCAGCCGGGTGGGGGCGAGAACTGAAGCTTTCTTT.

This chain links TRBV7-9 with TRBJ1-1; 8 bases align to TRBD1. J lost 6 bases, V lost 1 base, and 13 bases had no gene match. The length of the CDR3 is 17 residues. Germline CDR1 SEHNR, CDR2 FQNEAQ (reference sequence). CDR3 in amino acids: CASSLGFGQGLLAEAFF. The DNA of the CDR3 is TGTGCCAGCAGCTTAGGCTTTGGACAGGGTCTTTTGGCTGAAGCTTTCTTT.

This rearrangement joins TRBV28 to TRBJ2-2; D possibly corresponds to TRBD1 (7 bases). Trimming shortened V by 2 bases and J by 6 bases, and 19 bases separated the two germline ends. The CDR3 is 17 amino acids. Per germline, CDR1 MDHEN and CDR2 SYDVKM. The CDR3 DNA sequence: TGTGCCAGCAGTTTACAGGGGGGATGGATAGCGGCCGGGGAGCTGTTTTTT. Translated: CASSLQGGWIAAGELFF.

The CDR3 region has the DNA TGTGCCAGCAGTGAAGCTGGTTGGCGGGGGCCCCAGCATTTT. It encodes CASSEAGWRGPQHF. This chain links TRBV2 with TRBJ1-5; D gene unclear. V dropped 0 bases and J dropped 9 bases, with 12 bases sitting between them. The CDR3 sequence is 14 residues long. The germline V gene encodes CDR1 SNHLY and CDR2 FYNNEI. Combining the CDR3 with reference TRBV2 and TRBJ1-5 gives the whole variable domain EPEVTQTPSHQVTQMGQEVILRCVPISNHLYFYWYRQILGQKVEFLVSFYNNEISEKSEIFDDQFSVERPDGSNFTLKIRSTKLEDSAMYFCASSEAGWRGPQHFGDGTRLSIL.

This clone appeared a single time. The rearrangement links TRBV5-1 to TRBJ1-5, with 7 bases aligning to TRBD1. V dropped 3 bases and J dropped 1; count of bases not matched to a gene: 10. This CDR3 comprises 17 residues. Germline values: CDR1 SGHRS, CDR2 YFSETQ. The chain's CDR3 is CASSSYRGRVSNQPQHF. CDR3 DNA: TGCGCCAGCAGCTCCTACAGGGGCCGGGTCAGCAATCAGCCCCAGCATTTT.

This rearrangement joins TRBV28 to TRBJ1-1; 7 bases line up with TRBD1. The V and J ends lost 5 bases and 5 bases, in that order; junction bases with no gene match: 11. CDR1 and CDR2 from the germline V gene are MDHEN and SYDVKM. This CDR3 spans 15 amino acids. The CDR3 sequence is CASSPLEGAHTEAFF. The CDR3 DNA sequence: TGTGCCAGCAGTCCTTTGGAGGGGGCGCATACTGAAGCTTTCTTT.

This clone is classed as medium-sized (0.01 to 0.1%). The V and J genes are TRBV7-3 and TRBJ1-1, with 7 bases that match TRBD1. V was clipped by 5 bases and J by 7 bases; unmatched bases: 4. Germline-derived CDR1 and CDR2 are SGHTA and FQGTGA. The CDR3 consists of 12 residues. The CDR3 region has the DNA TGTGCCAGCAGCGAGACAGGGAATGAAGCTTTCTTT. Its protein is CASSETGNEAFF.

The chain carries TRBV29-1 and TRBJ1-2; D not resolved. Trimming cost V 5 bases and J 0 bases, with 7 bases left between them. The CDR3 spans 12 residues. Germline values: CDR1 SQVTM, CDR2 ANQGSEA. CDR3 residues: CSVWVPNYGYTF. DNA for the CDR3: TGCAGCGTTTGGGTCCCTAACTATGGCTACACCTTC. The full variable domain, completed using reference TRBV29-1 and TRBJ1-2, is SAVISQKPSRDICQRGTSLTIQCQVDSQVTMMFWYRQQPGQSLTLIATANQGSEATYESGFVIDKFPISRPNLTFSTLTVSNMSPEDSSIYLCSVWVPNYGYTFGSGTRLTVV.

The chain carries TRBV9 and TRBJ2-2; D is unresolved. CDR3 length equals 15 residues. Germline V lookup: CDR1 SGDLS, CDR2 YYNGEE. The V gene lost 4 bases and the J gene lost 0 bases, with 10 bases spanning the gap. CDR3 nucleotides: TGTGCCAGCAGCCTTTGGGGAACGAACACCGGGGAGCTGTTTTTT. Residues: CASSLWGTNTGELFF.

J is TRBJ2-3 and V is TRBV28, with TRBD1 matching 7 bases. The CDR3 is made up of 17 amino acids. V lost 0 bases, J lost 6 bases, and 12 bases stayed unmatched. CDR1 is MDHEN, CDR2 SYDVKM, per germline. The CDR3 here is CASSLWGQPNLDDTQYF. DNA for the CDR3: TGTGCCAGCAGTTTATGGGGACAGCCCAATTTAGACGATACGCAGTATTTT.

V gene TRBV4-2 combines with J gene TRBJ2-3; the match to TRBD2 covers 9 bases. The CDR3 loop spans 18 amino acids. Germline V gene lookup returns CDR1 LGHNA and CDR2 YNFKEQ. Germline trimming cut 0 bases from V and 2 bases from J; bases unmatched to any gene: 9. The CDR3 is CASSQDLGLASNTDTQYF. The CDR3 DNA reads TGTGCCAGCAGCCAAGATCTAGGACTAGCGTCGAACACAGATACGCAGTATTTT.

The chain employs TRBV10-3 and TRBJ1-1; a possible D gene is TRBD1 (6 bases). Deletions cut 11 bases from V and 7 bases from J, with 20 bases between. Germline values: CDR1 ENHRY, CDR2 SYGVKD. The CDR3 contains 13 residues. The CDR3 sequence: CAVTSGEGGEAFF. The CDR3 bases are TGTGCCGTCACCTCAGGGGAGGGAGGTGAAGCTTTCTTT.

This chain uses TRBV2 with TRBJ2-1; the match to TRBD2 covers 15 bases. V lost 8 bases, J lost 0 bases, and 5 bases stayed unmatched. The V gene's germline CDR1 is SNHLY and CDR2 FYNNEI. The CDR3 extends over 17 amino acids. CDR3 bases: TGTGCCAGCCTGGGGACTAGCGGGGGGAGCTCCTACAATGAGCAGTTCTTC. Protein: CASLGTSGGSSYNEQFF.

The CDR3 sequence is CASSPPPGQGAYEQYF. CDR3 DNA: TGTGCCAGCTCACCACCACCAGGACAGGGGGCTTACGAGCAGTACTTC. The gene calls are TRBV18 and TRBJ2-7, with TRBD1 matching over 11 bases. Germline V gene data show CDR1 as KGHSH and CDR2 as LQKENI. CDR3 length: 16 amino acids. V shed 0 bases, J shed 4 bases, and the junction held 5 bases outside the gene matches.

This clone was recorded only once. This rearrangement joins TRBV21-1 to TRBJ2-2; the table's D call, TRBD2, has no DNA check behind it. TRBV21-1 is a listed pseudogene. The CDR3 is made up of 22 amino acids. CDR3 protein: CASSNRDGRPGTSGVNTGELFF. Written as DNA, the CDR3 is TGTGCCAGCAGCAACCGGGACGGACGTCCCGGGACTAGCGGGGTGAACACCGGGGAGCTGTTTTTT.

The CDR3 nucleotides are TGTGCCAGCAGCGTAGAGCCGAGGACTTTGAACACTGAAGCTTTCTTT. Its protein is CASSVEPRTLNTEAFF. V gene TRBV9 combines with J gene TRBJ1-1; D not certain. Trimming left V 0 bases short and J 0 bases short, with 12 bases between. CDR1 is SGDLS, CDR2 YYNGEE, per germline. The CDR3 is 16 residues long.

A single count supports this clone. This sequence joins TRBV4-2 and TRBJ1-2, with D tentatively TRBD1 (5 bases). Trimming pared 0 bases from V and 7 bases from J, leaving 15 bases between. CDR1 is LGHNA and CDR2 is YNFKEQ in the germline V gene. The CDR3 spans 15 residues. This chain's CDR3 is CASSQEDWAGGGYTF. The CDR3 nucleotides read TGTGCCAGCAGCCAAGAAGACTGGGCCGGGGGTGGCTACACCTTC.

This chain links TRBV9 with TRBJ1-2; no firm D call. Per the germline V gene, CDR1 is SGDLS and CDR2 is YYNGEE. This CDR3 is 14 amino acids long. Trimming stripped 4 bases from V and 5 bases from J, with 15 bases between. CDR3 nucleotide sequence: TGTGCCAGCAGCCCTGTCGGGGAATTGTATGGCTACACCTTC. It yields the protein CASSPVGELYGYTF.

The CDR3 sequence: CASSEVGTRSSEQFF. The CDR3 DNA is TGTGCCAGCAGTGAAGTAGGGACTAGGTCGTCCGAGCAGTTCTTC. The chain links TRBV6-1 to TRBJ2-1; 8 bases line up with TRBD2. The CDR3 runs to 15 residues. Trimming took 1 base from V and 10 from J; bases not matched to a gene: 9. The germline V gene has CDR1 MNHNS and CDR2 SASEGT.

This clone occurred a few times. This rearrangement joins TRBV5-6 to TRBJ1-6; D not certain. Germline V CDR1 and CDR2: SGHDT, YYEEEE. V lost 5 bases and J lost 7, with 16 bases in between. The CDR3 spans 15 residues. CDR3 coding DNA: TGTGCCAGCAGTTCGGAGCTAAGCCCAAATTCACCCCTCCACTTT. Translating it yields CASSSELSPNSPLHF.

The CDR3 bases are TGTGCCAGCAGTTTCCAAGATCAGCCCCAGCATTTT. Translation: CASSFQDQPQHF. The V call is TRBV27, the J call TRBJ1-5; unclear D gene. The CDR3 is made up of 12 amino acids. Germline V gene sequence: CDR1 MNHEY, CDR2 SMNVEV (reference sequence). Trimming cost V 3 bases and J 5 bases, with 5 bases left between them.

The V and J genes are TRBV6-5 and TRBJ2-7, with D maybe TRBD1 (5 bases). Germline loops: CDR1 MNHEY, CDR2 SVGAGI. The ends were cut back, 7 bases at V and 0 bases at J, with 13 bases in the middle. The CDR3 runs 14 residues. The CDR3 bases are TGTGCCAGCACAGAACAGGTTAGCTCCTACGAGCAGTACTTC. This sequence encodes CASTEQVSSYEQYF.

This clone is a singleton in its sample. The chain combines TRBV7-2 with TRBJ2-7; D tentatively fits TRBD1 or TRBD2 (6 bases each). Germline values: CDR1 SGHTA, CDR2 FQGNSA. This CDR3 spans 15 amino acids. V lost 7 bases and J lost 2, with 18 bases in between. The chain's CDR3 is CASTLVVGGPYEQYF. CDR3 DNA: TGTGCCAGCACCCTGGTGGTGGGGGGCCCCTACGAGCAGTACTTC.

This clone was observed once. The chain couples TRBV2 to TRBJ1-4; TRBD1 aligns across 9 bases. Germline V gene data show CDR1 as SNHLY and CDR2 as FYNNEI. The CDR3 has 15 amino acids. J gave up 8 bases and V 7 bases, and 11 bases lay outside the gene matches. The CDR3 protein is CASNSGQGIGEKLFF. CDR3 nucleotide sequence: TGTGCCAGCAATTCCGGACAGGGGATTGGCGAAAAACTGTTTTTT. The whole variable domain, filled in from reference TRBV2 and TRBJ1-4, reads EPEVTQTPSHQVTQMGQEVILRCVPISNHLYFYWYRQILGQKVEFLVSFYNNEISEKSEIFDDQFSVERPDGSNFTLKIRSTKLEDSAMYFCASNSGQGIGEKLFFGSGTQLSVL.

V usage is TRBV9 and J usage is TRBJ2-3, with D unresolved. V dropped 2 bases and J dropped 3 bases, with 10 bases sitting between them. Germline CDR1 and CDR2: SGDLS and YYNGEE. The CDR3 totals 14 residues. In DNA form, the CDR3 reads TGTGCCAGCAGCGTGGGCCGTGGGACAGATACGCAGTATTTT. This codes for CASSVGRGTDTQYF.

Only one count was recorded for this clone. The CDR3 protein is CATHGSNTDEQYF. The CDR3 DNA reads as TGTGCCACACACGGTTCAAACACGGACGAGCAGTACTTC. This sequence joins TRBV15 and TRBJ2-7; D is ambiguous. Trimming stripped 9 bases from V and 5 bases from J, with 17 bases between. The CDR3 runs 13 residues. Germline V gene sequence: CDR1 LNHNV, CDR2 YYDKDF (reference sequence).

The chain couples TRBV29-1 to TRBJ1-4; D unresolved. This CDR3 is 10 amino acids long. The V gene lost 6 bases and the J gene lost 11 bases, with 10 bases spanning the gap. Germline V lookup: CDR1 SQVTM, CDR2 ANQGSEA. Here the CDR3 reads CSVQADKLFF. CDR3 DNA sequence: TGCAGCGTCCAAGCAGACAAACTGTTTTTT.

The genes are TRBV14 and TRBJ2-1, with D tentatively TRBD1 or TRBD2 (6 bases each). Germline CDR1 SGHDN, CDR2 FVKESK. Trimming stripped 1 base from V and 10 bases from J, with 11 bases between. The CDR3 consists of 13 residues. The CDR3 nucleotides are TGTGCCAGCAGCCAAGTGACCGGGGGCGAGCAGTTCTTC. Translated, it gives CASSQVTGGEQFF.

The V call is TRBV27, the J call TRBJ1-4; tentative D call: TRBD1 (6 bases). Trimming removed 0 bases from V and 8 bases from J, with 22 bases in between. From germline, CDR1 is MNHEY and CDR2 SMNVEV (reference sequence). The CDR3 extends over 18 amino acids. CDR3 amino acids: CASSLSGVWAEGGEKLFF. In DNA, the CDR3 is TGTGCCAGCAGTTTATCGGGAGTGTGGGCCGAGGGGGGGGAAAAACTGTTTTTT.